The 6 T cell receptor beta chains reported below all come from one sample, sequenced in a study of CD8 T cells in Susac syndrome. When the RNA was reverse transcribed, random hexamers were used with an input of about 0.5 to 1 ug. TCRdb processed the immunoSEQ multiplex PCR reads anew with MiXCR; each CDR3 protein has one entry. The data hold more than 150,000 distinct CDR3 sequences, with around 94% observed a single time. Specimen: CD4+ T cells from PBMCs. The receptors come from a human donor in good health.

This clonotype came up once. The V gene is TRBV5-6, the J gene TRBJ2-7; possible D gene TRBD1, 5 bases. V lost 2 bases and J lost 4, with 10 bases in between. Germline CDR1 and CDR2: SGHDT and YYEEEE. The CDR3 loop spans 13 amino acids. The CDR3 region is CASSFPDSYEQYF. The DNA for the CDR3 is TGTGCCAGCAGCTTCCCCGACAGTTACGAGCAGTACTTC.

The chain has TRBV20-1 and TRBJ2-5; D unresolved. Deletions cut 6 bases from V and 1 base from J, with 12 bases between. CDR3 length: 13 residues. Per germline, CDR1 DFQATT and CDR2 SNEGSKA (reference sequence). This CDR3 is CSATVTVQETQYF. The DNA for the CDR3 is TGCAGTGCCACGGTTACAGTCCAAGAGACCCAGTACTTC.

The rearrangement uses TRBV5-4 and TRBJ2-1; D is uncertain. V shed 4 bases and J shed 8 bases, with 7 bases lying between them. There are 11 residues in the CDR3. CDR1 is SGHNT and CDR2 is YYREEE in the germline V gene (reference sequence). The CDR3 spells CASSPHHEQFF. CDR3 in DNA: TGTGCCAGCAGCCCCCACCATGAGCAGTTCTTC. The whole variable domain, filled in from reference TRBV5-4 and TRBJ2-1, reads ETGVTQSPTHLIKTRGQQVTLRCSSQSGHNTVSWYQQALGQGPQFIFQYYREEENGRGNFPPRFSGLQFPNYSSELNVNALELDDSALYLCASSPHHEQFFGPGTRLTVL.

The V gene is TRBV5-4, the J gene TRBJ2-7; possible D gene TRBD2, 6 bases. CDR1 and CDR2 from the germline V gene are SGHNT and YYREEE (reference sequence). The CDR3 sequence is 15 residues long. Trimming pared 4 bases from V and 5 bases from J, leaving 19 bases between. As DNA, the CDR3 is TGTGCCAGCAGCCCTGGGGGAGGCGGGCTTGACGAGCAGTACTTC. Encoded protein: CASSPGGGGLDEQYF. Filled out from reference TRBV5-4 and TRBJ2-7, the complete variable domain reads ETGVTQSPTHLIKTRGQQVTLRCSSQSGHNTVSWYQQALGQGPQFIFQYYREEENGRGNFPPRFSGLQFPNYSSELNVNALELDDSALYLCASSPGGGGLDEQYFGPGTRLTVT.

The genes are TRBV5-4 and TRBJ2-3; 7 bases fit TRBD1. This CDR3 region has 15 residues. Losses at the gene ends were 4 bases for V and 2 bases for J; bases not matched to a gene: 7. Per the germline V gene, CDR1 is SGHNT and CDR2 is YYREEE (reference sequence). This chain's CDR3 is CASSTMTGNTDTQYF. The CDR3 region has the DNA TGTGCCAGCAGCACCATGACAGGGAACACAGATACGCAGTATTTT.

This clonotype was recorded a few times. V is TRBV18 and J is TRBJ2-7; possibly TRBD1 for D (6 bases). Germline assignment: CDR1 KGHSH and CDR2 LQKENI. CDR3 length: 14 amino acids. V gave up 3 bases and J gave up 0 bases, with 9 bases separating them. CDR3 sequence: CASSPRTDSYEQYF. The CDR3 DNA sequence: TGTGCCAGCTCACCTCGGACAGACTCCTACGAGCAGTACTTC.